The TCR beta chain described here comes from a study of breast tumors, draining lymph nodes, adjacent tissues. TCRdb analysed the multiplex PCR reads with MiXCR anew, one entry per CDR3 protein. The table has approximately 210,000 distinct CDR3 sequences, under 40% seen once. The CDR3 sequence is 14 residues long. Trimming at V came to 5 bases and at J to 9 bases, leaving 8 bases not matched to a gene. Germline CDR1 DFQATT, CDR2 SNEGSKA (reference sequence). Breast cancer patients provided tissue from their axillary draining lymph nodes. Study results and limitations: Tumor TCR diversity was below lymph nodes but above nontumor tissue.

This clonotype was seen once. No antigen is known for it. This TCR derives from a female donor with breast cancer. Some clones in this sample may be carry-over from other donors' samples. What was sequenced was axillary lymph node tissue. This chain links TRBV20-1 with TRBJ2-1; 12 nucleotides align to TRBD2. The CDR3 protein is CSAGRTSGKGEQFF. The DNA for the CDR3 is TGCAGTGCTGGAAGGACTAGCGGGAAGGGTGAGCAGTTCTTC.